Following are 25 T cell receptor beta chains from one sample sequenced in a study of T cell responses to AZD1222 COVID-19 vaccine. TCRdb keeps only in-frame clones here, not all; method: immunoSEQ multiplex PCR. Of some 150,000 clones listed, around nine tenths are singletons. Specimen: peripheral blood, collected on day 0 of AZD1222 vaccination. The receptors were sampled from an adult in good health.

The rearrangement joins TRBV6-5 to TRBJ2-7; a weak D match, TRBD2 (6 bases). V was pared by 2 bases and J by 1 base, with 12 bases between. CDR1 and CDR2 (germline): MNHEY, SVGAGI. The CDR3 has 15 amino acids. The CDR3 DNA reads TGTGCCAGCAGTTACACAACGGGAGCGTCCTACGAGCAGTACTTC. It codes for CASSYTTGASYEQYF.

The chain recombines TRBV7-9 with TRBJ2-1; unclear D gene. Germline-derived CDR1 and CDR2 are SEHNR and FQNEAQ (reference sequence). V was trimmed by 4 bases and J by 0 bases, leaving 7 bases between them. CDR3 length: 14 amino acids. The CDR3 region has the DNA TGTGCCAGCAGCTCACGTAGCTCCTACAATGAGCAGTTCTTC. This codes for CASSSRSSYNEQFF.

The CDR3 bases are TGTGCCAGCAGCCTCCCGGACAGGGAGAACACTGAAGCTTTCTTT. It codes for CASSLPDRENTEAFF. The chain joins TRBV4-2 to TRBJ1-1; the match to TRBD1 covers 8 bases. CDR1 is LGHNA, CDR2 YNFKEQ, per germline. The CDR3 spans 15 residues. V shed 4 bases and J 1 base; nucleotides not matched to a gene: 5.

This clone came up once. This chain connects TRBV2 to TRBJ1-3; tentative D call: TRBD1 (5 bases). CDR3 size: 12 residues. V was shortened by 11 bases and J by 0 bases, with 8 bases between the two germline ends. Germline assignment: CDR1 SNHLY and CDR2 FYNNEI. CDR3 nucleotide sequence: TGTGCCGGGGGGGGCTCTGGAAACACCATATATTTT. Protein sequence: CAGGGSGNTIYF.

This clone was found a few times. V and J are TRBV27 and TRBJ2-1; D uncertain. V was clipped by 10 bases and J by 4 bases, with 11 bases between them. This CDR3 contains 12 residues. CDR1 and CDR2 (germline): MNHEY, SMNVEV (reference sequence). The CDR3 DNA is TGTGCCACCCGGACGGATTACAATGAGCAGTTCTTC. As protein: CATRTDYNEQFF.

The rearrangement uses TRBV28 and TRBJ2-1, with D possibly being TRBD1 (5 bases). V lost 10 bases and J 8 bases, leaving 18 bases between the germline ends. The CDR3 is 13 amino acids. Looked up from germline, CDR1 is MDHEN and CDR2 is SYDVKM. This CDR3 reads CATLKDIRHEQFF. DNA for the CDR3: TGTGCCACCCTCAAGGACATCAGGCATGAGCAGTTCTTC.

The rearrangement joins TRBV18 to TRBJ2-7; D may be TRBD1 or TRBD2 (5 bases each). The CDR3 consists of 12 residues. The germline V gene encodes CDR1 KGHSH and CDR2 LQKENI. V lost 3 bases and J 3 bases, leaving 6 bases between the germline ends. In DNA, the CDR3 is TGTGCCAGCTCACCGGGGGTCTACGAGCAGTACTTC. It encodes CASSPGVYEQYF.

This chain links TRBV19 with TRBJ1-5; possible D gene TRBD1, 6 bases. V shed 5 bases and J shed 0 bases, with 20 bases lying between them. Germline V gives CDR1 LNHDA, CDR2 SQIVND (reference sequence). The CDR3 consists of 18 residues. The DNA for the CDR3 is TGTGCCAGTAGTCCACTTAAGGGGGGGAAATATAGCAATCAGCCCCAGCATTTT. Its translation: CASSPLKGGKYSNQPQHF.

Remarks on this clone: The sample holds other DNA sequences that translate to the same CDR3. The genes are TRBV18 and TRBJ2-2; a possible D gene is TRBD1 (5 bases). The CDR3 is 15 residues long. V lost 0 bases to trimming and J lost 6 bases, with 11 bases between them. Germline loops: CDR1 KGHSH, CDR2 LQKENI. CDR3 nucleotide sequence: TGTGCCAGCTCACCACCGCAGGGTACACCCGGGGAGCTGTTTTTT. It is translated as CASSPPQGTPGELFF. Full variable domain (remainder filled in from reference TRBV18 and TRBJ2-2): NAGVMQNPRHLVRRRGQEARLRCSPMKGHSHVYWYRQLPEEGLKFMVYLQKENIIDESGMPKERFSAEFPKEGPSILRIQQVVRGDSAAYFCASSPPQGTPGELFFGEGSRLTVL.

This chain connects TRBV5-1 to TRBJ2-1; D is unresolved. CDR1 SGHRS and CDR2 YFSETQ come from the germline V gene. The CDR3 sequence is 14 residues long. The ends were cut back, 3 bases at V and 7 bases at J, with 14 bases in the middle. CDR3 DNA: TGCGCCAGCAGCTACCTCGGATCCTTGAATGAGCAGTTCTTC. Amino acids: CASSYLGSLNEQFF.

This chain joins TRBV7-9 and TRBJ2-7, with a possible D match to TRBD1 (6 bases). Germline-derived CDR1 and CDR2 are SEHNR and FQNEAQ (reference sequence). Trimming shortened V by 4 bases and J by 6 bases, and 16 bases separated the two germline ends. The CDR3 loop spans 14 amino acids. The DNA for the CDR3 is TGTGCCAGCAGCTCGGCTCTTAGGGGGATCGAGCAGTACTTC. Its protein product is CASSSALRGIEQYF.

The V call is TRBV27, the J call TRBJ2-3; D is perhaps TRBD2 (6 bases). V was pared by 9 bases and J by 11 bases, with 27 bases between. From germline, CDR1 is MNHEY and CDR2 SMNVEV (reference sequence). This CDR3 has 15 amino acids. For the CDR3, the DNA is TGTGCCAGTAGCCGAGCGGGTAACCCCCCGTGGGGGCAGTATTTT. Encoded protein: CASSRAGNPPWGQYF.

The chain combines TRBV25-1 with TRBJ2-7; D may match TRBD1 or TRBD2 (5 bases each). V lost 2 bases to trimming and J lost 3 bases, with 14 bases between them. Germline loops: CDR1 MGHDK, CDR2 SYGVNS. The CDR3 extends over 15 amino acids. CDR3 bases: TGTGCCAGCAGTGAAGAGGGGCGTAGAGACTACGAGCAGTACTTC. Amino acids: CASSEEGRRDYEQYF.

V and J are TRBV9 and TRBJ2-5; the D is unclear. CDR3 size: 12 residues. Germline-derived CDR1 and CDR2 are SGDLS and YYNGEE. The V end lost 4 bases, the J end lost 5 bases, and 9 bases lay between the germline ends. The CDR3 DNA reads as TGTGCCAGCAGCTCGCATGGGGAGACCCAGTACTTC. This translates into CASSSHGETQYF.

For the CDR3, the DNA is TGTGCCAGCAGCGTTACCGGGACAGGTCGTTCACCCCTCCACTTT. Translating it yields CASSVTGTGRSPLHF. The chain links TRBV9 to TRBJ1-6; 8 bases fit TRBD1. Trimming at V came to 2 bases and at J to 9 bases, leaving 7 bases not matched to a gene. The CDR3 runs 15 residues. The germline gives CDR1 SGDLS, CDR2 YYNGEE. The entire variable domain, with the rest obtained from reference TRBV9 and TRBJ1-6, is as follows: DSGVTQTPKHLITATGQRVTLRCSPRSGDLSVYWYQQSLDQGLQFLIQYYNGEERAKGNILERFSAQQFPDLHSELNLSSLELGDSALYFCASSVTGTGRSPLHFGNGTRLTVT.

This chain connects TRBV5-4 to TRBJ2-5, with TRBD2 matching over 9 bases. J was trimmed by 5 bases and V by 3 bases; bases with no gene match: 5. Germline CDR1 is SGHNT and CDR2 is YYREEE (reference sequence). This CDR3 region has 14 residues. The DNA for the CDR3 is TGTGCCAGCAGCTCGCGGGGGGGGTTGGAGACCCAGTACTTC. This translates into CASSSRGGLETQYF.

This chain uses TRBV2 with TRBJ1-6, with a weak D call TRBD1 (6 bases). The V end was cut by 6 bases, the J end by 8 bases, with 11 bases between. Germline V gene lookup returns CDR1 SNHLY and CDR2 FYNNEI. This CDR3 is 13 amino acids long. DNA for the CDR3: TGTGCCAGCAGCCTCGCAGGGGATTCACCCCTCCACTTT. Residues: CASSLAGDSPLHF.

The CDR3 DNA is TGTGCCAGCAGCCGAGGCGGGGAAGGTCTCCAGTACTTC. It specifies CASSRGGEGLQYF. V is TRBV6-5 and J is TRBJ2-5, with D possibly being TRBD2 (6 bases). Germline CDR1 reads MNHEY; CDR2 reads SVGAGI. The V end was cut by 6 bases, the J end by 10 bases, with 18 bases between. This CDR3 is 13 amino acids long.

This clone is a singleton in its sample. J is TRBJ1-6 and V is TRBV19; 10 bases fit TRBD1. The V segment lost 2 bases and the J segment 9 bases; nucleotides outside the gene matches: 4. Germline values: CDR1 LNHDA, CDR2 SQIVND (reference sequence). The CDR3 loop spans 15 amino acids. CDR3 bases: TGTGCCAGTAGTATATTAGGGGACAGGGGTTCACCCCTCCACTTT. Translating gives CASSILGDRGSPLHF. The variable domain in full, completed from reference TRBV19 and TRBJ1-6, reads DGGITQSPKYLFRKEGQNVTLSCEQNLNHDAMYWYRQDPGQGLRLIYYSQIVNDFQKGDIAEGYSVSREKKESFPLTVTSAQKNPTAFYLCASSILGDRGSPLHFGNGTRLTVT.

The CDR3 spells CASSLLAGGRNEQFF. CDR3 bases: TGTGCCAGCAGTTTACTAGCGGGGGGGCGCAATGAGCAGTTCTTC. The rearrangement links TRBV6-2 or TRBV6-3 to TRBJ2-1; 13 bases fit TRBD2. The CDR3 loop spans 15 amino acids. V trimming: 4 bases; J trimming: 6 bases; junction bases outside the gene matches: 3. CDR1 is MNHEY, CDR2 SVGEGT, per germline.

The chain is built from TRBV24-1 and TRBJ2-1, with TRBD1 matching over 7 bases. CDR1 KGHDR and CDR2 SFDVKD come from the germline V gene. J gave up 2 bases and V 7 bases, and 16 bases lay outside the gene matches. This CDR3 is built from 18 residues. The DNA of the CDR3 is TGTGCCACCAGCTCCCCAACAGGGGATGAGTCCCCCTACAATGAGCAGTTCTTC. It codes for CATSSPTGDESPYNEQFF.

J is TRBJ2-7 and V is TRBV19; D not resolved. The CDR3 totals 14 residues. Trimming pared 3 bases from V and 0 bases from J, leaving 9 bases between. Germline loops: CDR1 LNHDA, CDR2 SQIVND (reference sequence). The CDR3 loop is CASSMGAFSYEQYF. In DNA, the CDR3 is TGTGCCAGTAGTATGGGCGCCTTCTCCTACGAGCAGTACTTC. Based on the CDR3 plus reference TRBV19 and TRBJ2-7, the full variable domain is DGGITQSPKYLFRKEGQNVTLSCEQNLNHDAMYWYRQDPGQGLRLIYYSQIVNDFQKGDIAEGYSVSREKKESFPLTVTSAQKNPTAFYLCASSMGAFSYEQYFGPGTRLTVT.

Concerning this clone itself: The same CDR3 is also encoded by other DNA sequences in this sample. The V call is TRBV6-1, the J call TRBJ1-2; no clear D gene. This CDR3 has 13 residues. Germline-derived CDR1 and CDR2 are MNHNS and SASEGT. V was pared by 2 bases and J by 4 bases, with 8 bases between. The CDR3 bases are TGTGCCAGCAGTGAACGCGGGTCCTATGGCTACACCTTC. Its translation is CASSERGSYGYTF.

The chain couples TRBV28 to TRBJ2-7, with 8 bases lining up with TRBD1. V lost 7 bases to trimming and J lost 6 bases; unmatched junction nucleotides: 8. Germline V gene lookup returns CDR1 MDHEN and CDR2 SYDVKM. The CDR3 sequence is 13 residues long. CDR3 region: CASTPDRVGEQYF. CDR3 sequence (DNA): TGTGCCAGCACCCCGGACAGGGTTGGCGAGCAGTACTTC.

The count of this clone is one. The CDR3 DNA reads TGTGCCAGCAGCTTTCACCACAGGGGGACTAATGAAAAACTGTTTTTT. Translation: CASSFHHRGTNEKLFF. This rearrangement joins TRBV13 to TRBJ1-4; the match to TRBD1 covers 8 bases. Germline CDR1 is PRHDT and CDR2 is FYEKMQ (reference sequence). The V and J ends lost 3 bases and 2 bases, in that order; junction bases with no gene match: 5. The CDR3 is 16 amino acids.